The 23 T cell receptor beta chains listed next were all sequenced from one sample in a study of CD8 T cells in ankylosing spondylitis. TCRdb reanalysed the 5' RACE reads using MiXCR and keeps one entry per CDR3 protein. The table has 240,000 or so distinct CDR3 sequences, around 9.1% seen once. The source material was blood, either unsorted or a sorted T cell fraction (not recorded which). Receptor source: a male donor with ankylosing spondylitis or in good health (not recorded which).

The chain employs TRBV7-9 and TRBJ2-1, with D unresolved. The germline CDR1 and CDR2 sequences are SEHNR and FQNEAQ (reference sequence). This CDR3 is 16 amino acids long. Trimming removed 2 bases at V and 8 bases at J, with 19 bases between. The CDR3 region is CASSLTRAATPDEQFF. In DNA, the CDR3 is TGTGCCAGCAGCTTAACTCGGGCCGCGACCCCCGATGAGCAGTTCTTC.

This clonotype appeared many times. CDR3 coding DNA: TGTGCCAGCAGTTACTCGAAGGACTCACTGCTAGCCAAAAACATTCAGTACTTC. It translates to CASSYSKDSLLAKNIQYF. This rearrangement joins TRBV6-2 or TRBV6-3 to TRBJ2-4; a weak D match, TRBD2 (5 bases). This CDR3 has 18 residues. Trimming removed 0 bases at V and 0 bases at J, with 15 bases between. Germline CDR1 and CDR2: MNHEY and SVGEGT.

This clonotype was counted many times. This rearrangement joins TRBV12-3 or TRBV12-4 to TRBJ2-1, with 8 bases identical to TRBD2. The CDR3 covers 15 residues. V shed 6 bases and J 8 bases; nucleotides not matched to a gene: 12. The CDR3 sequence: CASRAHSREADEQFF. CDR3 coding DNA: TGTGCCAGCAGGGCCCACTCGCGGGAGGCTGATGAGCAGTTCTTC.

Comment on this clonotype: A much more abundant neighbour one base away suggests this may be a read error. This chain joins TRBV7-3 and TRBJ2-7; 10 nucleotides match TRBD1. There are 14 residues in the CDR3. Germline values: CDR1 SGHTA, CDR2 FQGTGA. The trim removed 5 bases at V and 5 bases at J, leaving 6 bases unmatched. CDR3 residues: CASSLSGQGNEQYF. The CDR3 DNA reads TGTGCCAGCAGCCTTTCGGGACAGGGGAACGAGCAGTACTTC.

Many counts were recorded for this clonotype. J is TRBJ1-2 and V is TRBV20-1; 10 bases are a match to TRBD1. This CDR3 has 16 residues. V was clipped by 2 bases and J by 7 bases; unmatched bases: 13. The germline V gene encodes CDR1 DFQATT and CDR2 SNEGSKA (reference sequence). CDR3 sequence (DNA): TGCAGTGCTAGACCCCAAACGACAGGGGGCCTGCGTGGCTACACCTTC. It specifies CSARPQTTGGLRGYTF.

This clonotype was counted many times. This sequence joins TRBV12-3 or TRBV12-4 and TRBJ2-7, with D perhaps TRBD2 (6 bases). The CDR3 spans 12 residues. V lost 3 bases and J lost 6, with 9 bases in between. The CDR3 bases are TGTGCCAGCAGTTTTTGGGAGGCCGAGCAGTACTTC. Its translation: CASSFWEAEQYF.

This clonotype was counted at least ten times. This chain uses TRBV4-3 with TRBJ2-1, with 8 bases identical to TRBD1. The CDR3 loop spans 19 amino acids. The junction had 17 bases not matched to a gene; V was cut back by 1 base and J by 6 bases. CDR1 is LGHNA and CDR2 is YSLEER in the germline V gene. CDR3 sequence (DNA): TGCGCCAGCAGCCAAGTTATTGGGAGGAGGACAGGGTGGGGCAATGAGCAGTTCTTC. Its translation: CASSQVIGRRTGWGNEQFF.

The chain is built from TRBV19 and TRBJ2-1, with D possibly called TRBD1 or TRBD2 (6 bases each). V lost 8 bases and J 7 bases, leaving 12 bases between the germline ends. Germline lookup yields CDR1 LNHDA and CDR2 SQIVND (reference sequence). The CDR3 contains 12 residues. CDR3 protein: CASPRGGNEQFF. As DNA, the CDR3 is TGTGCCAGTCCTAGAGGGGGGAATGAGCAGTTCTTC.

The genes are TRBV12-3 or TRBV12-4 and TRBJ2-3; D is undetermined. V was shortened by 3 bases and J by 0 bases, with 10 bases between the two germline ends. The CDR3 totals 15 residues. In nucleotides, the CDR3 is TGTGCCAGCAGTTTTGGTGCAACTAGCACAGATACGCAGTATTTT. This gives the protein CASSFGATSTDTQYF.

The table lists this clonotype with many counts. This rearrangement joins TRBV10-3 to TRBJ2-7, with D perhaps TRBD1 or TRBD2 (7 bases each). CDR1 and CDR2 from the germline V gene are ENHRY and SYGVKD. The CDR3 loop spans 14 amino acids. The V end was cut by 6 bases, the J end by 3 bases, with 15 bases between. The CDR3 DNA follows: TGTGCCATCAGCCGAGCGGGGACAGACTACGAGCAGTACTTC. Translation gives CAISRAGTDYEQYF.

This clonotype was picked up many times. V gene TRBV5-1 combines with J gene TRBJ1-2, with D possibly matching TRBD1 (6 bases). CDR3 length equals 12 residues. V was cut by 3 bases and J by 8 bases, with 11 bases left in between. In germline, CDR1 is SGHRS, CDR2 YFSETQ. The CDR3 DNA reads TGCGCCAGCAGCTCAGGGGAAGGGGGCTACACCTTC. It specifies CASSSGEGGYTF.

CDR3 sequence (DNA): TGTGCCAGCAGTTTCCGAGGACAGGCGAACACTGAAGCTTTCTTT. This encodes CASSFRGQANTEAFF. This chain uses TRBV27 with TRBJ1-1, with 7 bases matching TRBD1. The CDR3 spans 15 residues. Germline loops: CDR1 MNHEY, CDR2 SMNVEV (reference sequence). Losses at the gene ends were 3 bases for V and 1 base for J; bases not matched to a gene: 5.

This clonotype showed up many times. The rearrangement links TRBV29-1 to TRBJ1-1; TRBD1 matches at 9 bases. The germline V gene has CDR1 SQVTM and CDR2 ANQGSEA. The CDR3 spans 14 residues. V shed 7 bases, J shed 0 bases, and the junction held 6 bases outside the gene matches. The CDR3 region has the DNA TGCAGCGCTTCGACAGGGGGAATGAACACTGAAGCTTTCTTT. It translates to CSASTGGMNTEAFF.

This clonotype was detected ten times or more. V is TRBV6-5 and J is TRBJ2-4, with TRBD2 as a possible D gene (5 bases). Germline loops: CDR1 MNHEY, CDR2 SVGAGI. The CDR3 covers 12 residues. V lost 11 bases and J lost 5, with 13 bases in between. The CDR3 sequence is CASSGSENIQYF. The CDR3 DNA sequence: TGTGCCTCCTCGGGTAGCGAAAACATTCAGTACTTC.

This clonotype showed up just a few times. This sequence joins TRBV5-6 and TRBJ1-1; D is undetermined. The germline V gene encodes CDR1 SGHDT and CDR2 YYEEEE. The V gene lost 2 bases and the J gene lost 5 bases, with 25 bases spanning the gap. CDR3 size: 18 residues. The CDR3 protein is CASSLSSGPPGPRTEAFF. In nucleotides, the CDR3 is TGTGCCAGCAGCTTAAGTAGTGGTCCACCGGGCCCGAGGACTGAAGCTTTCTTT. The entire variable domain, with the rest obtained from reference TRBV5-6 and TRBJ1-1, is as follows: DAGVTQSPTHLIKTRGQQVTLRCSPKSGHDTVSWYQQALGQGPQFIFQYYEEEERQRGNFPDRFSGHQFPNYSSELNVNALLLGDSALYLCASSLSSGPPGPRTEAFFGQGTRLTVV.

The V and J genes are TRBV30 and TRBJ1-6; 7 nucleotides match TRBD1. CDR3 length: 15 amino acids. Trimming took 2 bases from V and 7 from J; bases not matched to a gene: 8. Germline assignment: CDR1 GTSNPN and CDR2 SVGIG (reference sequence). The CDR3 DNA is TGTGCCTGGAGTCAGGGGGGACGGGCAAATTCACCCCTCCACTTT. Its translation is CAWSQGGRANSPLHF.

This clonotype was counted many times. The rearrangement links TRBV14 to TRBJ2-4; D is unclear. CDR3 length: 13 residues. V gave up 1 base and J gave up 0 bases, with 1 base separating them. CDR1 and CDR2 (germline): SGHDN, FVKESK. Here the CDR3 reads CASSQGAKNIQYF. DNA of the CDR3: TGTGCCAGCAGCCAAGGAGCCAAAAACATTCAGTACTTC. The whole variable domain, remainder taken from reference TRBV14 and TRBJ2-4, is EAGVTQFPSHSVIEKGQTVTLRCDPISGHDNLYWYRRVMGKEIKFLLHFVKESKQDESGMPNNRFLAERTGGTYSTLKVQPAELEDSGVYFCASSQGAKNIQYFGAGTRLSVL.

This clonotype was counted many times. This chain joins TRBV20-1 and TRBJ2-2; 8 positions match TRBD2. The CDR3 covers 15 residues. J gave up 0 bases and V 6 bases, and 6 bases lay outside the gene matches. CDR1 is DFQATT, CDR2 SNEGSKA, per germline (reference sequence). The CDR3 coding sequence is TGCAGTGCCGGGGGTAGCGGGACGAACACCGGGGAGCTGTTTTTT. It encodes CSAGGSGTNTGELFF.

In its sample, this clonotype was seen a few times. CDR3 in DNA: TGCAGCGGTGACCCGCCTAACCTTATGATTCGGACTGAAGCTTTCTTT. It specifies CSGDPPNLMIRTEAFF. The gene calls are TRBV29-1 and TRBJ1-1, with D unresolved. The CDR3 spans 16 residues. The ends were cut back, 7 bases at V and 5 bases at J, with 26 bases in the middle. Germline-derived CDR1 and CDR2 are SQVTM and ANQGSEA.

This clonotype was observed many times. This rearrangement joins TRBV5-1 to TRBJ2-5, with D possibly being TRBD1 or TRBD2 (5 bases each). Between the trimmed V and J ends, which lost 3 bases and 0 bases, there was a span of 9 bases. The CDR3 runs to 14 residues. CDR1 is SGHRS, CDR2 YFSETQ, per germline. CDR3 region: CASSSGTDQETQYF. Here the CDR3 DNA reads TGCGCCAGCAGCTCCGGGACGGACCAAGAGACCCAGTACTTC.

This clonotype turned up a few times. CDR3 sequence (DNA): TGTGCCAGCAGCTTACTGGTAGGAGGGGGAATTGGGGCTTTCTTT. This codes for CASSLLVGGGIGAFF. The chain has TRBV7-9 and TRBJ1-1; TRBD1 is a possible D gene (6 bases). The CDR3 totals 15 residues. The V gene lost 2 bases and the J gene lost 11 bases, with 21 bases spanning the gap. Germline lookup yields CDR1 SEHNR and CDR2 FQNEAQ (reference sequence).

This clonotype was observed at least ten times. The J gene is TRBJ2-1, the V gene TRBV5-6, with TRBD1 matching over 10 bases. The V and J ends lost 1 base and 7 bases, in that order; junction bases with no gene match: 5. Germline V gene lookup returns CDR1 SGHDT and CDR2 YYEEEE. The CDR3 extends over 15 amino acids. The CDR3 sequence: CASSLKDRGVNEQFF. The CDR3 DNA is TGTGCCAGCAGCTTGAAGGACAGGGGGGTTAATGAGCAGTTCTTC. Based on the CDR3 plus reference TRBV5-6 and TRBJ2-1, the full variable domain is DAGVTQSPTHLIKTRGQQVTLRCSPKSGHDTVSWYQQALGQGPQFIFQYYEEEERQRGNFPDRFSGHQFPNYSSELNVNALLLGDSALYLCASSLKDRGVNEQFFGPGTRLTVL.

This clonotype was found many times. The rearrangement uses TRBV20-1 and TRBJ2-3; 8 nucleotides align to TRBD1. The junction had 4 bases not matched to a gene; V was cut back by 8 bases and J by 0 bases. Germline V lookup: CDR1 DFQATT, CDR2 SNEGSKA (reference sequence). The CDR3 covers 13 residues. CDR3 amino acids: CSKQGGSTDTQYF. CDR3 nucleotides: TGCAGTAAACAGGGGGGAAGCACAGATACGCAGTATTTT.